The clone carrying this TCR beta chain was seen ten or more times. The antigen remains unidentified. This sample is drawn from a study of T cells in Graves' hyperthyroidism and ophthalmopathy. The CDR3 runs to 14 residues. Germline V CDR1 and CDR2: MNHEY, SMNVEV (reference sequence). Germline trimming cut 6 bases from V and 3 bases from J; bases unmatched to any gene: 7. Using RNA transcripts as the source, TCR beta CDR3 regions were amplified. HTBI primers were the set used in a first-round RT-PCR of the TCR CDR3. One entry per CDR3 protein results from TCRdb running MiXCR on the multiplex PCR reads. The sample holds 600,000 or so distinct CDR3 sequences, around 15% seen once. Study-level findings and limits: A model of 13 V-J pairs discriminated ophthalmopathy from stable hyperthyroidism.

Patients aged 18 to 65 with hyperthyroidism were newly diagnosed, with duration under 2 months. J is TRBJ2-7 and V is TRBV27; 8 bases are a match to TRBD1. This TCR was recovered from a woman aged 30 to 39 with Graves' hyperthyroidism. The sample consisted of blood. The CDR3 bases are TGTGCCAGCAGATCGGAGGGACAGGACTACGAGCAGTACTTC. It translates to CASRSEGQDYEQYF.